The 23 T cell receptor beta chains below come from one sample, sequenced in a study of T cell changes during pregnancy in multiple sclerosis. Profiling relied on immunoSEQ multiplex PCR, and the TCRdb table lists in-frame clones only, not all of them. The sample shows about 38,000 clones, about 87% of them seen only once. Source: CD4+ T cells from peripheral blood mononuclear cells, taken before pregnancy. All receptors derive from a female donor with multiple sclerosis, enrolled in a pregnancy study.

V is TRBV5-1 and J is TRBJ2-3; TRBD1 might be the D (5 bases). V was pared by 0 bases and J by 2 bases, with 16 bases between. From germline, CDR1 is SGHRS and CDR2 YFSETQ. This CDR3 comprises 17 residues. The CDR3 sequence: CASSLVALGHNTDTQYF. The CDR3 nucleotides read TGCGCCAGCAGCTTGGTTGCTTTAGGACACAACACAGATACGCAGTATTTT.

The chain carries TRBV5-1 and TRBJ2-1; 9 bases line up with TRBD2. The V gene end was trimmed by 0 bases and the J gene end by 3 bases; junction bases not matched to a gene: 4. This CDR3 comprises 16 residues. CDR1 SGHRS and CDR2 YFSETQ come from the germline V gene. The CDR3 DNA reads TGCGCCAGCAGCTTGGTAGGCGGGGGGGGCTACAATGAGCAGTTCTTC. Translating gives CASSLVGGGGYNEQFF.

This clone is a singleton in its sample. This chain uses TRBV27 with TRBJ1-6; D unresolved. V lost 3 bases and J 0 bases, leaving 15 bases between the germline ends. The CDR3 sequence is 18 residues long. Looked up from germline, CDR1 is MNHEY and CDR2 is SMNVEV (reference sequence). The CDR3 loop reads CASSFDRTDSSYNSPLHF. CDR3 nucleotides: TGTGCCAGCAGTTTTGATAGAACTGATAGCTCCTATAATTCACCCCTCCACTTT.

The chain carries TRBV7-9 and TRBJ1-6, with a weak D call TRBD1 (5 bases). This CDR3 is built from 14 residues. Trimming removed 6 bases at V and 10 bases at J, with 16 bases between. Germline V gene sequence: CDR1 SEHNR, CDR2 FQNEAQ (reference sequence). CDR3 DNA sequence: TGTGCCAGCAGGGGACCGGGGGGTAGGTCACCCCTCCACTTT. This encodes CASRGPGGRSPLHF.

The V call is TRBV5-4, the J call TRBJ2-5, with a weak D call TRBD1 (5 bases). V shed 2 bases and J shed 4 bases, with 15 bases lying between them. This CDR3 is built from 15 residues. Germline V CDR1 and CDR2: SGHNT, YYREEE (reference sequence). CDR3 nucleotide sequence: TGTGCCAGCAGCTTTTATTCCAGGGTTAGAGAGACCCAGTACTTC. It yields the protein CASSFYSRVRETQYF.

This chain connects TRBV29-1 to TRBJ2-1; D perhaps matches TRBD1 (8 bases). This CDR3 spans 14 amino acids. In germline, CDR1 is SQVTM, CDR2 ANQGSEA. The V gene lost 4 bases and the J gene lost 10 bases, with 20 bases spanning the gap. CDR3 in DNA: TGCAGCGTTGCGAGCGGGACAGGACGGGCGGAGCAGTTCTTC. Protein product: CSVASGTGRAEQFF.

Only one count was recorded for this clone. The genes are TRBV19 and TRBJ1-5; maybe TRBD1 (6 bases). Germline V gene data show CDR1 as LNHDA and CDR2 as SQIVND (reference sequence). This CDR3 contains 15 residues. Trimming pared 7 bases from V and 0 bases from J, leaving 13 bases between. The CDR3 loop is CASTPSGASNQPQHF. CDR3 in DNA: TGTGCCAGTACTCCCTCAGGGGCTAGCAATCAGCCCCAGCATTTT.

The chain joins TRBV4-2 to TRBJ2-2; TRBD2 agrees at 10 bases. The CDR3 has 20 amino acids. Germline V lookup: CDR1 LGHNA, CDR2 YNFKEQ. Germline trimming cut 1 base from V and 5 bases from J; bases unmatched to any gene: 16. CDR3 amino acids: CASSQGGLGAGGRRTGELFF. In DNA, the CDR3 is TGTGCCAGCAGCCAAGGCGGGCTGGGAGCGGGGGGGCGGCGGACCGGGGAGCTGTTTTTT.

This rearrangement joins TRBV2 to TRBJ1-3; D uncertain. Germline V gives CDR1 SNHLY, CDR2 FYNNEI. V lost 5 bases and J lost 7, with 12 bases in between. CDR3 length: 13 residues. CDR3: CASSLKGSNTIYF. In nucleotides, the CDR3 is TGTGCCAGCAGTCTTAAAGGGAGTAACACCATATATTTT.

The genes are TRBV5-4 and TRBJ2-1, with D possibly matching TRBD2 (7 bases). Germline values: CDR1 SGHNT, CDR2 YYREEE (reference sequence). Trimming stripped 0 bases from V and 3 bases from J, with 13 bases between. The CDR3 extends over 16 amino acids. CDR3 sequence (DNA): TGTGCCAGCAGCTTGGGGGGCGGGGGCCACTACAATGAGCAGTTCTTC. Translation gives CASSLGGGGHYNEQFF.

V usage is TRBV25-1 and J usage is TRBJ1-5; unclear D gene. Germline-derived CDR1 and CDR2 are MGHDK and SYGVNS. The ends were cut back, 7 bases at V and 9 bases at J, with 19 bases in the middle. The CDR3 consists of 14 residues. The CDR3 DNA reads TGTGCCAGCATAGGTCCGACATCATGCGCGCCCCAGCATTTT. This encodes CASIGPTSCAPQHF. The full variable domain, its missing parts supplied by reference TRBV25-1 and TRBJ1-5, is EADIYQTPRYLVIGTGKKITLECSQTMGHDKMYWYQQDPGMELHLIHYSYGVNSTEKGDLSSESTVSRIRTEHFPLTLESARPSHTSQYLCASIGPTSCAPQHFGDGTRLSIL.

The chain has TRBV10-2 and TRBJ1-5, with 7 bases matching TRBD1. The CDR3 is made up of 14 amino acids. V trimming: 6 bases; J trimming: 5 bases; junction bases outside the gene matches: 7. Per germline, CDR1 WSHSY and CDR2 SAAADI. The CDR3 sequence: CASSPGQRDQPQHF. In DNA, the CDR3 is TGCGCCAGCAGCCCGGGACAGAGAGATCAGCCCCAGCATTTT.

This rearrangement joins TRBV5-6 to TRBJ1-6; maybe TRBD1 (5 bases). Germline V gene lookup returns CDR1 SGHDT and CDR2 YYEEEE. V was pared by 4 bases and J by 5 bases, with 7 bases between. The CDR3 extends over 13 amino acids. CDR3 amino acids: CASSVTDNSPLHF. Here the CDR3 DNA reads TGTGCCAGCAGCGTGACAGATAATTCACCCCTCCACTTT.

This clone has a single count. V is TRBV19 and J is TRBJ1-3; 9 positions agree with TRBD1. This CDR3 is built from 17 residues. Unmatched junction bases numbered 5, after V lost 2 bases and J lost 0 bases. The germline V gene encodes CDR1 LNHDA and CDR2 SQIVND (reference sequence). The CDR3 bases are TGTGCCAGTAGTATATACTGGACAGGGGCCTCTGGAAACACCATATATTTT. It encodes CASSIYWTGASGNTIYF.

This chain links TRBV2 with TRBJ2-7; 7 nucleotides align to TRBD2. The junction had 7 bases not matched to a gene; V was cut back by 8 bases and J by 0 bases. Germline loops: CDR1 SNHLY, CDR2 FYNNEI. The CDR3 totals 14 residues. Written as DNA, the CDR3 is TGTGCCAGCTCTCCTGGGGGGGGCTCCTACGAGCAGTACTTC. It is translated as CASSPGGGSYEQYF.

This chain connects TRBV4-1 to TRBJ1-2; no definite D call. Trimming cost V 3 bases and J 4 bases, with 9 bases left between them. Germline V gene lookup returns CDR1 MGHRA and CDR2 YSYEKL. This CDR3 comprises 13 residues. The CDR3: CASSQAPSYGYTF. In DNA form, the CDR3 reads TGCGCCAGCAGCCAGGCCCCCTCCTATGGCTACACCTTC.

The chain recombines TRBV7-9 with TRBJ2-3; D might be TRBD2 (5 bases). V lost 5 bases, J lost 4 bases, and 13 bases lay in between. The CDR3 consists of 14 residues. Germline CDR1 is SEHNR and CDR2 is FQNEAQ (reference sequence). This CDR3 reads CASSQFEGSDTQYF. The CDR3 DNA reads TGTGCCAGCAGCCAATTCGAGGGCTCAGATACGCAGTATTTT.

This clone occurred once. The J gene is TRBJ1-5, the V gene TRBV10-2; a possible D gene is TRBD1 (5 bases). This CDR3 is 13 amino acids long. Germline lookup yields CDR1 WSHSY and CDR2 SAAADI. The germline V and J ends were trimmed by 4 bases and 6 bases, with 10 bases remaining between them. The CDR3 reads CASSAGGGQPQHF. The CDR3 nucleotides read TGCGCCAGCAGTGCCGGGGGGGGTCAGCCCCAGCATTTT.

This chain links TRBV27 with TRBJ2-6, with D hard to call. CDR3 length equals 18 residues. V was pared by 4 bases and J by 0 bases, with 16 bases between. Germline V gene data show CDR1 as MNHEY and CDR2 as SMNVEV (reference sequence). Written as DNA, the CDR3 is TGTGCCAGCAGTTCCTATCAGGTGCCTCACTCTGGGGCCAACGTCCTGACTTTC. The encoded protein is CASSSYQVPHSGANVLTF.

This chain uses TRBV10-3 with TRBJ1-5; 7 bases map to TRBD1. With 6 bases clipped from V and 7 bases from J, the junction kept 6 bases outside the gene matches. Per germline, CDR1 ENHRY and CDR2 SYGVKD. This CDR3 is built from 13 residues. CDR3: CAISPGQWQPQHF. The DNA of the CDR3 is TGTGCCATCAGCCCGGGACAGTGGCAGCCCCAGCATTTT.

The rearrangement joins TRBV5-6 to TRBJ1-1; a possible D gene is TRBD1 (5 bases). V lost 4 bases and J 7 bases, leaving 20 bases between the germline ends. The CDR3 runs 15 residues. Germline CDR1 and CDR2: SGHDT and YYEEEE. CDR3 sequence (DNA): TGTGCCAGCAGCCCGGCCTGGGGCCGGGTCAATGAAGCTTTCTTT. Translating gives CASSPAWGRVNEAFF.

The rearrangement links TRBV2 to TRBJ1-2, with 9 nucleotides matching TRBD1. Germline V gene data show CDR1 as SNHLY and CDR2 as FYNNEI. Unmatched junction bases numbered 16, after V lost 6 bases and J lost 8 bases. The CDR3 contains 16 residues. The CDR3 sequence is CASSLISGTGSFGYTF. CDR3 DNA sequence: TGTGCCAGCAGCTTGATATCCGGGACAGGGAGTTTCGGCTACACCTTC.

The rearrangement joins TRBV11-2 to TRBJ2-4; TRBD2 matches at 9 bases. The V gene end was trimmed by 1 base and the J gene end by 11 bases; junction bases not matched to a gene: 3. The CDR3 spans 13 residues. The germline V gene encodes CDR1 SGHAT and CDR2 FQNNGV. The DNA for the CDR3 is TGTGCCAGCAGCTTAGGGGTAGCGGGGGTTCAGTACTTC. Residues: CASSLGVAGVQYF.